The 13 T cell receptor beta chains listed next were all sequenced from one sample in a study of cytomegalovirus exposure and HLA in healthy donors. Use of 60 Vbeta and 13 Jbeta primers characterized the PCR. Method: immunoSEQ multiplex PCR; TCRdb's copy keeps in-frame clones and lacks some. The sample includes about 190,000 clones, more than 65% seen only once; the top ten take 5% to 6%. Sequenced sample: PBMCs. The receptor source for this set is a woman in her 30s in good health and CMV-seropositive.

The chain couples TRBV6-4 to TRBJ2-7; a weak D match, TRBD1 (5 bases). This CDR3 comprises 11 residues. Trimming cost V 9 bases and J 5 bases, with 11 bases left between them. Looked up from germline, CDR1 is MRHNA and CDR2 is SNTAGT. The CDR3 reads CASCRANEQYF. The DNA for the CDR3 is TGTGCCAGTTGCAGGGCTAACGAGCAGTACTTC.

This clone was seen a handful of times. The genes are TRBV6-5 and TRBJ2-3, with D possibly being TRBD2 (6 bases). The CDR3 has 15 amino acids. Germline CDR1 is MNHEY and CDR2 is SVGAGI. The V gene lost 6 bases and the J gene lost 0 bases, with 13 bases spanning the gap. The CDR3 protein is CASSPRDSSTDTQYF. In nucleotides, the CDR3 is TGTGCCAGCAGCCCCCGGGACTCCAGCACAGATACGCAGTATTTT.

The genes are TRBV5-1 and TRBJ2-1, with TRBD1 matching over 8 bases. V shed 4 bases, J shed 5 bases, and the junction held 11 bases outside the gene matches. There are 16 residues in the CDR3. Per germline, CDR1 SGHRS and CDR2 YFSETQ. The CDR3 reads CASSATQGGNDNEQFF. DNA for the CDR3: TGCGCCAGCAGCGCCACACAGGGGGGAAACGACAATGAGCAGTTCTTC.

The V gene is TRBV5-4, the J gene TRBJ2-7; TRBD1 matches at 8 bases. Germline CDR1 SGHNT, CDR2 YYREEE (reference sequence). V lost 10 bases, J lost 0 bases, and 9 bases stayed unmatched. The CDR3 spans 14 residues. The CDR3 sequence: CAPGQGASSYEQYF. Here the CDR3 DNA reads TGTGCCCCCGGGCAGGGGGCCAGCTCCTACGAGCAGTACTTC.

This rearrangement joins TRBV21-1 to TRBJ1-2. TRBV21-1 is a recognized pseudogene. This CDR3 is 16 amino acids long. Here the CDR3 reads CASSEPAGGVPYGYTF. The CDR3 DNA sequence: TGTGCCAGCAGCGAACCGGCGGGGGGTGTCCCCTATGGCTACACCTTC.

This sequence joins TRBV2 and TRBJ2-7; D is ambiguous. The CDR3 contains 13 residues. Germline CDR1 is SNHLY and CDR2 is FYNNEI. V was clipped by 4 bases and J by 4 bases, with 11 bases between them. The CDR3: CASSGSVPYEQYF. In nucleotides, the CDR3 is TGTGCCAGCAGTGGGTCGGTTCCGTACGAGCAGTACTTC.

This clone was detected only a few times. The chain joins TRBV27 to TRBJ1-2; D remains ambiguous. This CDR3 is 15 amino acids long. V was pared by 0 bases and J by 1 base, with 9 bases between. The V gene's germline CDR1 is MNHEY and CDR2 SMNVEV (reference sequence). The CDR3 loop reads CASSLSAGLNYGYTF. The CDR3 nucleotides are TGTGCCAGCAGTTTATCAGCAGGACTTAACTATGGCTACACCTTC.

V usage is TRBV7-8 and J usage is TRBJ2-2; perhaps TRBD2 as D (6 bases). CDR3 length: 15 amino acids. V was trimmed by 8 bases and J by 8 bases, leaving 21 bases between them. Germline CDR1 reads SGHVS; CDR2 reads FQNEAQ. CDR3 protein: CASAFSGPGTGELFF. DNA for the CDR3: TGTGCCAGCGCGTTTAGCGGCCCAGGGACGGGGGAGCTGTTTTTT.

This clone came up a few times. The same CDR3 can be traced to other DNA sequences in this sample. This rearrangement joins TRBV18 to TRBJ1-5; possibly TRBD1 for D (5 bases). Germline CDR1 KGHSH, CDR2 LQKENI. The CDR3 totals 13 residues. V dropped 3 bases and J dropped 4 bases, with 7 bases sitting between them. In nucleotides, the CDR3 is TGTGCCAGCTCACCGGGGCAGAATCAGCCCCAGCATTTT. It codes for CASSPGQNQPQHF.

This chain joins TRBV7-2 and TRBJ2-2, with 14 bases fitting TRBD2. The CDR3 spans 19 residues. Germline CDR1 reads SGHTA; CDR2 reads FQGNSA. V lost 4 bases and J lost 6; bases outside the gene matches: 13. The CDR3 here is CASSYPRLAGGMMAGELFF. The CDR3 nucleotides are TGTGCCAGCAGCTATCCTAGACTAGCGGGAGGGATGATGGCCGGGGAGCTGTTTTTT.

CDR3 coding DNA: TGTGCCAGTAGTCCCCGGGACAGCTTGATACCCTACGAGCAGTACTTC. Translating it yields CASSPRDSLIPYEQYF. The chain recombines TRBV19 with TRBJ2-7; 7 bases map to TRBD1. V trimming: 5 bases; J trimming: 2 bases; junction bases outside the gene matches: 12. Germline V CDR1 and CDR2: LNHDA, SQIVND (reference sequence). This CDR3 is built from 16 residues. The entire variable domain, with the rest obtained from reference TRBV19 and TRBJ2-7, is as follows: DGGITQSPKYLFRKEGQNVTLSCEQNLNHDAMYWYRQDPGQGLRLIYYSQIVNDFQKGDIAEGYSVSREKKESFPLTVTSAQKNPTAFYLCASSPRDSLIPYEQYFGPGTRLTVT.

The chain carries TRBV6-6 and TRBJ1-1, with D uncertain. The CDR3 runs 14 residues. Germline assignment: CDR1 MNHNY and CDR2 SVGAGI (reference sequence). Trimming left V 0 bases short and J 3 bases short, with 8 bases between. As DNA, the CDR3 is TGTGCCAGCAGTTACTCAGAGGATTACACTGAAGCTTTCTTT. Amino acid sequence: CASSYSEDYTEAFF.

The V and J genes are TRBV19 and TRBJ1-5; 7 bases fit TRBD1. This CDR3 is 16 amino acids long. Germline V lookup: CDR1 LNHDA, CDR2 SQIVND (reference sequence). V was clipped by 4 bases and J by 4 bases; unmatched bases: 10. Here the CDR3 DNA reads TGTGCCAGTAGTACCGTGACAGGGTCCTGGAATCAGCCCCAGCATTTT. Translated: CASSTVTGSWNQPQHF.